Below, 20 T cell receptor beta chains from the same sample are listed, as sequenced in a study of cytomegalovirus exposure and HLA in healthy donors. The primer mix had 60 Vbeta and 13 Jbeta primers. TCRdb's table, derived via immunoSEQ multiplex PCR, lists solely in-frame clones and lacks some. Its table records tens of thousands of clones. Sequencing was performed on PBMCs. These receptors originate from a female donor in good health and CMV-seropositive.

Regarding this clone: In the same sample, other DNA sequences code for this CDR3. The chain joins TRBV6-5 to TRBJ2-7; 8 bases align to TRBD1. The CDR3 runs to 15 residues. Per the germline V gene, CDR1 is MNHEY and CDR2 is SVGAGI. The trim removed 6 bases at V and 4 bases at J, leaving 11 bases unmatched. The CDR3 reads CASSSSGTGIYEQYF. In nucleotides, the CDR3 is TGTGCCAGCAGCTCGAGTGGGACAGGCATATACGAGCAGTACTTC.

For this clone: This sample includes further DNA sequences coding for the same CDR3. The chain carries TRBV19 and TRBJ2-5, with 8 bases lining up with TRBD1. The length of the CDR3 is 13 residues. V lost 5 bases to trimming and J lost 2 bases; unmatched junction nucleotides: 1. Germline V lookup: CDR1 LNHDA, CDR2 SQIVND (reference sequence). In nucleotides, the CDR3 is TGTGCCAGTAGTCGGGACAGGCAAGAGACCCAGTACTTC. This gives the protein CASSRDRQETQYF.

In nucleotides, the CDR3 is TGTGCCAGTAGTATCCGGGACAGCGAAACAACTAATGAAAAACTGTTTTTT. Encoded protein: CASSIRDSETTNEKLFF. The chain combines TRBV19 with TRBJ1-4; 7 bases are shared with TRBD1. Trimming took 3 bases from V and 0 from J; bases not matched to a gene: 7. CDR3 length: 17 amino acids. Per germline, CDR1 LNHDA and CDR2 SQIVND (reference sequence).

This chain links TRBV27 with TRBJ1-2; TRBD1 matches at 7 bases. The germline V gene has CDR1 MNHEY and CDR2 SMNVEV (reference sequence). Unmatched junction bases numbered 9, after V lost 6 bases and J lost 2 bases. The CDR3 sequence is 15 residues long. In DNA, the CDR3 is TGTGCCAGCAGAAGATCCGGGACAGAAAACTATGGCTACACCTTC. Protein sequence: CASRRSGTENYGYTF.

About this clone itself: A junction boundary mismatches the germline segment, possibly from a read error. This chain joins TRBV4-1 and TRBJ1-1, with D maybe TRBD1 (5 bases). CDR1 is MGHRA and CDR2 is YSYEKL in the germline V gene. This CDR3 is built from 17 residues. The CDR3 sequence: CASSQGVGRVEDTEDFF. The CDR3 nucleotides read TGCGCCAGCAGCCAGGGTGTTGGTAGGGTTGAGGACACTGAAGATTTCTTT.

The CDR3: CASSFADRRNTEAFF. As DNA, the CDR3 is TGTGCCAGCAGCTTTGCCGACAGGAGGAACACTGAAGCTTTCTTT. The chain combines TRBV7-9 with TRBJ1-1; D possibly corresponds to TRBD1 (6 bases). The length of the CDR3 is 15 residues. The germline gives CDR1 SEHNR, CDR2 FQNEAQ (reference sequence). V dropped 3 bases and J dropped 1 base, with 12 bases sitting between them.

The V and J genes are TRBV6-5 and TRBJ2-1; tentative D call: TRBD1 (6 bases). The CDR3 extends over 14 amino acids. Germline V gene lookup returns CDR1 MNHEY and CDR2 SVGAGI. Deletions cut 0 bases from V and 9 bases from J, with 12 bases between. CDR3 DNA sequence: TGTGCCAGCAGTTACTCCAGGGGAGACGGTGAGCAGTTCTTC. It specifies CASSYSRGDGEQFF.

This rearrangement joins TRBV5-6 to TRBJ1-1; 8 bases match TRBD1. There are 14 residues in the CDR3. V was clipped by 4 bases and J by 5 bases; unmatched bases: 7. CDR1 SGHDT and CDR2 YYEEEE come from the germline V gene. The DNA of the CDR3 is TGTGCCAGCAGCCCGATGGACAGGGAAACTGAAGCTTTCTTT. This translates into CASSPMDRETEAFF.

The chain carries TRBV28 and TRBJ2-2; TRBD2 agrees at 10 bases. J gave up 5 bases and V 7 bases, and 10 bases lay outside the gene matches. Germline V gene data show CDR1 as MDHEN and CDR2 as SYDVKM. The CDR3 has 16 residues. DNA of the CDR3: TGTGCCAGCACATACGAAAGCGGGAGGGAAACCGGGGAGCTGTTTTTT. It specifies CASTYESGRETGELFF.

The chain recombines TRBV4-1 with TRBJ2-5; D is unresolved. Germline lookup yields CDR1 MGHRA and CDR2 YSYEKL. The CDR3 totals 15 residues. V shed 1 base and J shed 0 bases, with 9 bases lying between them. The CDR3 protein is CASSQARVYQETQYF. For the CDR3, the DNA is TGCGCCAGCAGCCAAGCCCGGGTGTACCAAGAGACCCAGTACTTC.

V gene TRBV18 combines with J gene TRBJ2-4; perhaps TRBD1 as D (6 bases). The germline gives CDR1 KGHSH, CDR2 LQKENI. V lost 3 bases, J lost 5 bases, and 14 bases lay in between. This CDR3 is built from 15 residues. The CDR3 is CASSPTAGVENIQYF. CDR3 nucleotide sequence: TGTGCCAGCTCACCGACCGCAGGGGTGGAAAACATTCAGTACTTC.

This chain's CDR3 is CSVEKRGGHRNIQYF. The CDR3 coding sequence is TGCAGCGTTGAAAAAAGGGGAGGCCACCGAAACATTCAGTACTTC. This chain links TRBV29-1 with TRBJ2-4; D might be TRBD2 (6 bases). The CDR3 loop spans 15 amino acids. Germline V CDR1 and CDR2: SQVTM, ANQGSEA. The V gene lost 2 bases and the J gene lost 6 bases, with 17 bases spanning the gap.

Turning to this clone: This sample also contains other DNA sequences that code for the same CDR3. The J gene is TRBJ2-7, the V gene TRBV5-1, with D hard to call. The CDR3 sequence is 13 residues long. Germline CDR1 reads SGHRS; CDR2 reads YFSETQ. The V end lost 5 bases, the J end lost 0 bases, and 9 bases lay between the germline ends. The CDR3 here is CASSWAVSYEQYF. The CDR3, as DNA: TGCGCCAGCAGTTGGGCAGTCTCCTACGAGCAGTACTTC.

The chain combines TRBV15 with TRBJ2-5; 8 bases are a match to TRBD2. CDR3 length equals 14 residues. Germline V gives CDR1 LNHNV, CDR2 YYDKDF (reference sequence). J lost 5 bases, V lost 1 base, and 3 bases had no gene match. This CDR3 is CATSRAAGGETQYF. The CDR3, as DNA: TGTGCCACCAGCAGAGCGGCGGGAGGCGAGACCCAGTACTTC.

The DNA of the CDR3 is TGCGCCAGCAGCCAAGTCACAGGGTCCCCAGATACGCAGTATTTT. Translation gives CASSQVTGSPDTQYF. The chain recombines TRBV4-1 with TRBJ2-3, with D possibly TRBD1 on 6 matching bases. Germline V gene sequence: CDR1 MGHRA, CDR2 YSYEKL. The CDR3 totals 15 residues. The V end lost 1 base, the J end lost 4 bases, and 12 bases lay between the germline ends.

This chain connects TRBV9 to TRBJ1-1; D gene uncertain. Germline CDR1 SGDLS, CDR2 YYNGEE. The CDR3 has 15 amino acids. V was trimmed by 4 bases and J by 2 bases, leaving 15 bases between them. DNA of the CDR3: TGTGCCAGCAGCCCCGCATACACCCAAAACACTGAAGCTTTCTTT. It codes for CASSPAYTQNTEAFF. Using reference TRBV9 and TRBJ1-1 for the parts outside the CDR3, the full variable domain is DSGVTQTPKHLITATGQRVTLRCSPRSGDLSVYWYQQSLDQGLQFLIQYYNGEERAKGNILERFSAQQFPDLHSELNLSSLELGDSALYFCASSPAYTQNTEAFFGQGTRLTVV.

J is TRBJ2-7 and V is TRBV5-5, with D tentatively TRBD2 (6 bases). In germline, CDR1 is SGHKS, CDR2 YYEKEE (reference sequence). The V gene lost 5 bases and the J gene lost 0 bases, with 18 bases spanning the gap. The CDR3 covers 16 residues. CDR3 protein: CASRSSRDFPSYEQYF. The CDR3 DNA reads TGTGCCAGCAGATCCTCCCGGGACTTTCCCTCCTACGAGCAGTACTTC.

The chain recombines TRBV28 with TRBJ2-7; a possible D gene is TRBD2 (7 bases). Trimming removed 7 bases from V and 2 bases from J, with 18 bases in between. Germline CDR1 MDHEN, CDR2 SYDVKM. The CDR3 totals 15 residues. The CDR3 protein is CASNISGRGAYEQYF. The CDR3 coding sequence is TGTGCCAGCAACATATCAGGGAGGGGGGCCTACGAGCAGTACTTC.

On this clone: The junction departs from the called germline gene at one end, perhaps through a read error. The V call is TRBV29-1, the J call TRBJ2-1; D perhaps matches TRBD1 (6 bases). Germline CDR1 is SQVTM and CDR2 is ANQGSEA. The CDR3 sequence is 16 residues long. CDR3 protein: CSVALGGINSDNEQFF. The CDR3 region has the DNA TGCAGCGTTGCGTTAGGGGGAATAAACTCCGACAATGAGCAGTTCTTC.

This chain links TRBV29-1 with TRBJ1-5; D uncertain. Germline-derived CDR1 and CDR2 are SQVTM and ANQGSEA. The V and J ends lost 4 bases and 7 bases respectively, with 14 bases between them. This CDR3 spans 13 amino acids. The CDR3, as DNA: TGCAGCGTTGGAACGGTTTCTAGCCAGCCCCAGCATTTT. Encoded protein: CSVGTVSSQPQHF.